This passage covers 25 T cell receptor beta chains from one sample sequenced in a study of neurological immune-mediated disorders. Sample time point: longitudinal time-point 3. TCRdb called the 5' RACE reads again in MiXCR, with one record for every CDR3 protein. The table includes some 80,000 distinct CDR3 sequences, 4.3% detected once. The sample consisted of PBMCs. These receptors were taken from a woman aged 60 to 75 with multiple sclerosis.

The sample holds many counts of this clonotype. The genes are TRBV5-1 and TRBJ1-1, with D perhaps matching TRBD1 (5 bases). Germline CDR1 reads SGHRS; CDR2 reads YFSETQ. The CDR3 covers 15 residues. V lost 4 bases, J lost 0 bases, and 13 bases lay in between. The CDR3 bases are TGCGCCAGCAGCCCTGTTGACAGCCTGAACACTGAAGCTTTCTTT. Amino acid sequence: CASSPVDSLNTEAFF.

This clonotype was recorded a few times. The rearrangement joins TRBV5-6 to TRBJ2-7, with TRBD1 matching 8 bases. The J segment lost 1 base and the V segment lost 3 bases, leaving 3 bases of the junction unmatched. CDR1 is SGHDT and CDR2 is YYEEEE in the germline V gene. The CDR3 covers 14 residues. CDR3 region: CASSWGQVSYEQYF. CDR3 coding DNA: TGTGCCAGCAGCTGGGGACAGGTATCCTACGAGCAGTACTTC.

The chain is built from TRBV20-1 and TRBJ2-1; D gene ambiguous. This CDR3 is built from 13 residues. The germline V gene has CDR1 DFQATT and CDR2 SNEGSKA (reference sequence). The ends were cut back, 6 bases at V and 6 bases at J, with 15 bases in the middle. The CDR3 reads CSAPKPGRNEQFF. The CDR3 nucleotides read TGCAGTGCGCCGAAACCGGGCCGCAATGAGCAGTTCTTC.

This clonotype was recorded many times. The chain couples TRBV5-5 to TRBJ1-2; D unclear. Trimming left V 0 bases short and J 8 bases short, with 11 bases between. The CDR3 spans 13 residues. Germline V gene sequence: CDR1 SGHKS, CDR2 YYEKEE (reference sequence). The CDR3 DNA follows: TGTGCCAGCAGCTTGGGAGGGCCTTTCGGCTACACCTTC. It is translated as CASSLGGPFGYTF.

The chain couples TRBV5-1 to TRBJ1-4; no clear D gene. This CDR3 has 15 residues. Germline V gives CDR1 SGHRS, CDR2 YFSETQ. With 4 bases removed from V and 5 bases from J, the gap between germline ends came to 15 bases. The CDR3 loop is CASSPSVSLNEKLFF. CDR3 DNA sequence: TGCGCCAGCAGCCCCTCGGTTAGCCTGAATGAAAAACTGTTTTTT.

This clonotype was observed many times. The CDR3 sequence: CSARDRIGGVYNSPLHF. Written as DNA, the CDR3 is TGCAGTGCTAGAGATCGAATAGGGGGTGTTTATAATTCACCCCTCCACTTT. The V and J genes are TRBV20-1 and TRBJ1-6; D might be TRBD1 (6 bases). Germline CDR1 is DFQATT and CDR2 is SNEGSKA (reference sequence). The V and J ends lost 0 bases and 4 bases respectively, with 16 bases between them. This CDR3 contains 17 residues.

In its sample, this clonotype was seen many times. This rearrangement joins TRBV7-2 to TRBJ2-2; D unclear. The V end lost 1 base, the J end lost 2 bases, and 17 bases lay between the germline ends. Germline assignment: CDR1 SGHTA and CDR2 FQGNSA. The CDR3 runs to 18 residues. The CDR3 DNA sequence: TGTGCCAGCAGCTTAGATCCAGGTGTCTCCCTAAACACCGGGGAGCTGTTTTTT. Protein: CASSLDPGVSLNTGELFF.

This clonotype came up many times. The J gene is TRBJ1-5, the V gene TRBV7-2, with a possible D match to TRBD1 (5 bases). The germline CDR1 and CDR2 sequences are SGHTA and FQGNSA. The CDR3 loop spans 14 amino acids. Trimming pared 7 bases from V and 0 bases from J, leaving 10 bases between. The CDR3 region is CASNYGGSNQPQHF. CDR3 sequence (DNA): TGTGCCAGCAATTACGGGGGTAGCAATCAGCCCCAGCATTTT. The variable domain in full, completed from reference TRBV7-2 and TRBJ1-5, reads GAGVSQSPSNKVTEKGKDVELRCDPISGHTALYWYRQSLGQGLEFLIYFQGNSAPDKSGLPSDRFSAERTGGSVSTLTIQRTQQEDSAVYLCASNYGGSNQPQHFGDGTRLSIL.

This clonotype was recorded many times. This chain connects TRBV7-9 to TRBJ1-1; no clear D gene. V was pared by 5 bases and J by 7 bases, with 8 bases between. This CDR3 spans 11 amino acids. CDR1 is SEHNR, CDR2 FQNEAQ, per germline (reference sequence). The CDR3: CASSPRNEAFF. Written as DNA, the CDR3 is TGTGCCAGCAGCCCAAGGAATGAAGCTTTCTTT.

The sample holds many counts of this clonotype. CDR3: CASSQDRGRTDTQYF. CDR3 DNA sequence: TGCGCCAGCAGCCAGGACAGGGGACGCACAGATACGCAGTATTTT. This rearrangement joins TRBV10-2 to TRBJ2-3; 9 nucleotides align to TRBD1. This CDR3 has 15 residues. With 6 bases clipped from V and 1 base from J, the junction kept 5 bases outside the gene matches. Germline CDR1 WSHSY, CDR2 SAAADI.

This clonotype was found many times. The rearrangement joins TRBV25-1 to TRBJ2-1; weak D call: TRBD2 (6 bases). This CDR3 has 17 residues. The V gene lost 3 bases and the J gene lost 0 bases, with 15 bases spanning the gap. Germline V CDR1 and CDR2: MGHDK, SYGVNS. CDR3 sequence reads: CASSDPTRGFSYNEQFF. In nucleotides, the CDR3 is TGTGCCAGCAGTGACCCAACCCGGGGGTTCTCCTACAATGAGCAGTTCTTC. Complete variable domain (other parts from reference TRBV25-1 and TRBJ2-1): EADIYQTPRYLVIGTGKKITLECSQTMGHDKMYWYQQDPGMELHLIHYSYGVNSTEKGDLSSESTVSRIRTEHFPLTLESARPSHTSQYLCASSDPTRGFSYNEQFFGPGTRLTVL.

Ten or more counts support this clonotype. The chain employs TRBV5-1 and TRBJ2-1; 8 nucleotides align to TRBD1. The V and J ends lost 2 bases and 4 bases, in that order; junction bases with no gene match: 11. The length of the CDR3 is 17 residues. Germline V lookup: CDR1 SGHRS, CDR2 YFSETQ. CDR3 bases: TGCGCCAGCAGCTTCGGACAGGGCAGGCGACCGTACAATGAGCAGTTCTTC. Its translation is CASSFGQGRRPYNEQFF.

This clonotype was counted only a few times. The CDR3 loop reads CASSPRRGTGELFF. CDR3 bases: TGTGCCAGCAGCCCCCGAAGGGGCACCGGGGAGCTGTTTTTT. The chain joins TRBV11-3 to TRBJ2-2; D may be TRBD1 (5 bases). From germline, CDR1 is SGHNT and CDR2 YENEEA. This CDR3 is 14 amino acids long. The V end lost 5 bases, the J end lost 4 bases, and 11 bases lay between the germline ends.

This clonotype has at least ten counts. V usage is TRBV2 and J usage is TRBJ2-7; TRBD1 matches at 8 bases. V lost 4 bases to trimming and J lost 5 bases; unmatched junction nucleotides: 10. The CDR3 consists of 15 residues. Looked up from germline, CDR1 is SNHLY and CDR2 is FYNNEI. CDR3: CASSGRRGRGHEQYF. The CDR3 DNA reads TGTGCCAGCAGTGGGCGGCGCGGCAGGGGGCACGAGCAGTACTTC.

This clonotype was seen only a few times. An end of the junction differs from the germline gene, which may be a read error. The chain carries TRBV7-7 and TRBJ2-1, with D maybe TRBD1 (5 bases). Germline V lookup: CDR1 SSHAT, CDR2 FNYEAQ (reference sequence). The CDR3 loop spans 13 amino acids. The CDR3 DNA follows: TGTGCTAGCAGCTCGACAGCAGCCAATGAGCAGTTCTTC. Protein: CASSSTAANEQFF.

This clonotype appeared many times. For the CDR3, the DNA is TGCAGCGTTGGTTTTTCCAACTATGGCTACACCTTC. Protein product: CSVGFSNYGYTF. The J gene is TRBJ1-2, the V gene TRBV29-1; D ambiguous. Germline V gene lookup returns CDR1 SQVTM and CDR2 ANQGSEA. V lost 4 bases to trimming and J lost 2 bases, with 8 bases between them. This CDR3 contains 12 residues.

This clonotype came up many times. The chain couples TRBV7-2 to TRBJ1-5; a possible D gene is TRBD1 (6 bases). CDR3 length: 15 amino acids. Germline loops: CDR1 SGHTA, CDR2 FQGNSA. Trimming took off 4 bases at V and 2 bases at J, with 12 bases between the two ends. The CDR3, as DNA: TGTGCCAGCAGCTCCGGACAGACAGGCAATCAGCCCCAGCATTTT. Amino acids: CASSSGQTGNQPQHF.

At least ten counts were recorded for this clonotype. This rearrangement joins TRBV7-2 to TRBJ1-1; no clear D. Germline V CDR1 and CDR2: SGHTA, FQGNSA. The CDR3 has 12 residues. V lost 3 bases and J 6 bases, leaving 8 bases between the germline ends. As DNA, the CDR3 is TGTGCCAGCAGCTTTTTGGGTGCTGAAGCTTTCTTT. Residues: CASSFLGAEAFF.

This clonotype occurred many times. V is TRBV12-3 or TRBV12-4 and J is TRBJ2-5; D uncertain. Trimming left V 2 bases short and J 6 bases short, with 10 bases between. The CDR3 spans 13 residues. The CDR3 reads CASSLWAEKTQYF. The CDR3 DNA is TGTGCCAGCAGTTTATGGGCAGAAAAGACCCAGTACTTC.

This clonotype was recorded at least ten times. This sequence joins TRBV6-5 and TRBJ2-1; 8 bases fit TRBD2. V shed 7 bases and J 4 bases; nucleotides not matched to a gene: 9. The CDR3 runs to 15 residues. Germline CDR1 MNHEY, CDR2 SVGAGI. The CDR3 nucleotides read TGTGCCAGCATTTCAGTGAGCGGGGGTTACAATGAGCAGTTCTTC. Protein sequence: CASISVSGGYNEQFF.

This clonotype came up many times. The genes are TRBV5-1 and TRBJ2-1; D is possibly TRBD2 (5 bases). In germline, CDR1 is SGHRS, CDR2 YFSETQ. V shed 4 bases and J shed 9 bases, with 14 bases lying between them. This CDR3 comprises 13 residues. CDR3 bases: TGCGCCAGCAGCGGGAGCGTTTCGGGTGAGCAGTTCTTC. Translated, it gives CASSGSVSGEQFF.

This clonotype showed up many times. The chain is built from TRBV6-1 and TRBJ1-5; 9 bases are shared with TRBD1. Germline CDR1 MNHNS, CDR2 SASEGT. The CDR3 consists of 19 residues. V was pared by 1 base and J by 5 bases, with 15 bases of the junction left unmatched. CDR3 residues: CASSEVPPGQGVLYQPQHF. DNA for the CDR3: TGTGCCAGCAGTGAAGTCCCCCCGGGACAGGGTGTCCTGTATCAGCCCCAGCATTTT.

This clonotype was picked up many times. The V call is TRBV5-1, the J call TRBJ1-1; D call uncertain. Trimming left V 4 bases short and J 2 bases short, with 18 bases between. Germline V gene sequence: CDR1 SGHRS, CDR2 YFSETQ. CDR3 length: 16 amino acids. CDR3: CASSSSTGRGNTEAFF. CDR3 nucleotides: TGCGCCAGCAGCAGTTCAACCGGACGGGGAAACACTGAAGCTTTCTTT.

This clonotype was seen many times. In DNA, the CDR3 is TGTGCCAGCAAGAGCGGGGGGCACACCTACAATGAGCAGTTCTTC. Its translation is CASKSGGHTYNEQFF. V usage is TRBV6-5 and J usage is TRBJ2-1; TRBD2 matches at 9 bases. The CDR3 has 15 amino acids. Germline CDR1 is MNHEY and CDR2 is SVGAGI. Unmatched junction bases numbered 6, after V lost 7 bases and J lost 2 bases.

This clonotype was seen repeatedly, ten times or more. The chain is built from TRBV5-5 and TRBJ2-1; D may be TRBD1 or TRBD2 (6 bases each). V lost 0 bases, J lost 3 bases, and 10 bases lay in between. CDR3 length: 15 amino acids. Germline V gene lookup returns CDR1 SGHKS and CDR2 YYEKEE (reference sequence). CDR3 region: CASSLEGGGYNEQFF. The DNA of the CDR3 is TGTGCCAGCAGCTTGGAGGGGGGTGGCTACAATGAGCAGTTCTTC. Full variable domain (missing parts from reference TRBV5-5 and TRBJ2-1): DAGVTQSPTHLIKTRGQQVTLRCSPISGHKSVSWYQQVLGQGPQFIFQYYEKEERGRGNFPDRFSARQFPNYSSELNVNALLLGDSALYLCASSLEGGGYNEQFFGPGTRLTVL.